A selection of T cell receptor beta chains follows, all from one sample in a study of early T cells in non-severe SARS-CoV-2 infection. TCRdb re-called the 5' RACE reads with MiXCR, one entry per CDR3 protein. The table shows 75,000 to 80,000 distinct CDR3 sequences, with 16% occurring only once. The sample was whole blood. The receptors were gathered from an adult who was a healthcare worker with PCR-confirmed SARS-CoV-2 infection or an uninfected control (not recorded which). CDR3s include the opening cysteine and the closing phenylalanine or tryptophan. Each record gives: CDR3 DNA, CDR3 protein, V gene, D gene, J gene, clone size. A D gene is named only where the DNA matches it firmly. Size values are once, few and many counts, or a class for expanded clones, and some rows have none.

TGTGCCAGCAAGATTCGGGAGGGAGCTTTCTTT	CASKIREGAFF	TRBV2	-	TRBJ1-1	-
TGTGCCAGCAGCTCGGGACTAGCGGGAGCTGACGCCTACGAGCAGTACTTC	CASSSGLAGADAYEQYF	TRBV5-4	TRBD2	TRBJ2-7	-
TGTGCCTGGGCGACCAAAAACATTCAGTACTTC	CAWATKNIQYF	TRBV30	-	TRBJ2-4	many
TGCAGTGCTAGAGATCTCGTTAGCGGGACCAGGAAGCAGTACTTC	CSARDLVSGTRKQYF	TRBV20-1	TRBD2	TRBJ2-7	many
TGCAGCGCCTCGCCGGGACTAGTTAGGACAGATACGCAGTATTTT	CSASPGLVRTDTQYF	TRBV29-1	TRBD2	TRBJ2-3	-
TGTGCCAGCAGTTCCACAGGGATCGGCAATCAGCCCCAGCATTTT	CASSSTGIGNQPQHF	TRBV12-3/TRBV12-4	-	TRBJ1-5	-
TGTGCCAGCAGAATTATGGGGTCGAACACCGGGGAGCTGTTTTTT	CASRIMGSNTGELFF	TRBV6-2/TRBV6-3	-	TRBJ2-2	-
TGTGCCAGCAGCGCCACTTGGGTCGAGCCCACAGAGACCCAGTACTTC	CASSATWVEPTETQYF	TRBV9	-	TRBJ2-5	-
TGTGCCAGCAGTCCAAAGATTGAAGCTTTCTTT	CASSPKIEAFF	TRBV6-1	-	TRBJ1-1	few
TGCGCCAGCAGCCCCTCCTCTAGCGGGAGGAGCACCGGGGAGCTGTTTTTT	CASSPSSSGRSTGELFF	TRBV5-1	TRBD2	TRBJ2-2	many
TGTGCCAGCAGCTCAGCAAAGTCTAACTATGGCTACACCTTC	CASSSAKSNYGYTF	TRBV5-8	-	TRBJ1-2	-
TGTGCCAGCAGCCCAACGGCTAGCCCAGTACCTAGCACAGATACGCAGTATTTT	CASSPTASPVPSTDTQYF	TRBV9	-	TRBJ2-3	few
TGCGCCAGCAGCCAAGTTGTCCGGGGGACGGGAGGGCGAACAGATACGCAGTATTTT	CASSQVVRGTGGRTDTQYF	TRBV4-1	TRBD2	TRBJ2-3	few
TGCAGTGCGACAGTAGCGGGGGCCGGAACAGATACGCAGTATTTT	CSATVAGAGTDTQYF	TRBV20-1	TRBD2	TRBJ2-3	few
TGTGCCAGTAGTAGGCAGAATAGCAATCAGCCCCAGCATTTT	CASSRQNSNQPQHF	TRBV19	-	TRBJ1-5	few
TGTGCCAGCAGGAACAGAGTCACTGAAGCTTTCTTT	CASRNRVTEAFF	TRBV6-5	-	TRBJ1-1	many
TGCAGTGCTAGAGATGGGTCAGACTATGGCTACACCTTC	CSARDGSDYGYTF	TRBV20-1	-	TRBJ1-2	-
TGCGCCAGCAGCTTGGGCCAGAGCAATGAGCAGTTCTTC	CASSLGQSNEQFF	TRBV5-1	-	TRBJ2-1	-